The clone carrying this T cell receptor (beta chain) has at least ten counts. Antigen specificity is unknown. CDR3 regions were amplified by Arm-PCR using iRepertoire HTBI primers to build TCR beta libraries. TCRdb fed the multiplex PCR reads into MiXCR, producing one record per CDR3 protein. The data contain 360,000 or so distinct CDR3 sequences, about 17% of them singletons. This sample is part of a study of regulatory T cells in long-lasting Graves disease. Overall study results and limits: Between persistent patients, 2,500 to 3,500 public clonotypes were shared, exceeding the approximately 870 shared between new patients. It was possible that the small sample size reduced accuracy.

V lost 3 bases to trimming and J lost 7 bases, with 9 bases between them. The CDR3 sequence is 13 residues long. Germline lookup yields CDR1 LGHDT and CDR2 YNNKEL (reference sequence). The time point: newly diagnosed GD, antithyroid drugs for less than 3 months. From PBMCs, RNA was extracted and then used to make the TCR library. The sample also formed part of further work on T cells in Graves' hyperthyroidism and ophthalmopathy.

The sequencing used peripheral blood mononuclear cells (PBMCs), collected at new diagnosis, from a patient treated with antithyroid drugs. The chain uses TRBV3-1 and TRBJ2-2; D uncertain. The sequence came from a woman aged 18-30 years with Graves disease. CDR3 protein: CASSQNFGGELFF. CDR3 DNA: TGTGCCAGCAGCCAGAACTTCGGCGGGGAGCTGTTTTTT.